This section outlines one TCR beta chain sequence together with its context. Sequencing used immunoSEQ multiplex PCR; TCRdb keeps in-frame clones, though not all of them. The sample lists some 150,000 clones; approximately 90% were seen once. These data originate in a study of T cell responses to AZD1222 COVID-19 vaccine. The CDR3 consists of 13 residues. V shed 0 bases and J shed 7 bases, with 7 bases lying between them. The germline CDR1 and CDR2 sequences are SGHAT and FQNNGV. The specimen comprised peripheral blood, sampled 28 days after the second AZD1222 dose. V usage is TRBV11-2 and J usage is TRBJ1-5; D ambiguous. This receptor was taken from an adult who received the AZD1222 COVID-19 vaccine. The CDR3 loop is CASSLDQAQPQHF. The CDR3 region has the DNA TGTGCCAGCAGCTTAGATCAGGCCCAGCCCCAGCATTTT.